This is a list of T cell receptor beta chains from one sample in a study of blood T cells in healthy people across ages. TCRdb fed the 5' RACE reads into MiXCR, producing one record per CDR3 protein. The repertoire holds about 290,000 distinct CDR3 sequences, with 25% to 30% as singletons. The sequenced sample consisted of blood. The receptors were gathered from a woman between 70 and 85 years old in good health. The CDR3 runs from the conserved cysteine through the conserved F or W. A D gene is named only where the DNA matches it firmly. Size is stated for part of the rows, as once, few or many counts, or as a class when the clone is expanded.

j_gene,abundance,d_gene,v_gene,CDR3aa,CDR3nt
TRBJ2-5,few,TRBD1,TRBV6-6,CASSYPGTEKQETQYF,TGTGCCAGCAGTTATCCCGGGACAGAAAAACAAGAGACCCAGTACTTC
TRBJ2-7,few,NA,TRBV6-6,CASSSSSEQYF,TGTGCCAGCAGTTCGTCATCCGAGCAGTACTTC
TRBJ1-2,NA,NA,TRBV4-1,CASSQDEGGNYGYTF,TGCGCCAGCAGCCAAGATGAAGGCGGAAACTATGGCTACACCTTC
TRBJ2-3,NA,TRBD2,TRBV4-3,CASSQDFGLAPDTQYF,TGCGCCAGCAGCCAAGATTTCGGACTAGCACCAGATACGCAGTATTTT
TRBJ1-2,NA,NA,TRBV29-1,CSVGPQGEYGYTF,TGCAGCGTTGGGCCCCAAGGGGAATATGGCTACACCTTC
TRBJ1-1,NA,TRBD1,TRBV29-1,CSVVGTVKAFF,TGCAGCGTTGTGGGGACAGTAAAAGCTTTCTTT
TRBJ1-6,NA,NA,TRBV4-1,CASSQEARYSPLHF,TGCGCCAGCAGCCAAGAAGCCCGGTATTCACCCCTCCACTTT
TRBJ2-1,many,NA,TRBV29-1,CSVEPKKGLSEQFF,TGCAGCGTTGAACCAAAGAAGGGATTAAGTGAGCAGTTCTTC
TRBJ1-5,few,NA,TRBV7-2,CASSPQGGGNQPQHF,TGTGCCAGCAGCCCCCAGGGTGGAGGCAATCAGCCCCAGCATTTT
TRBJ2-5,NA,NA,TRBV4-2,CVSSQDMASGTQYF,TGTGTCAGCAGCCAAGATATGGCTTCGGGGACCCAGTACTTC
TRBJ2-7,once,NA,TRBV20-1,CSAMDSYEQYF,TGCAGTGCCATGGACTCCTACGAGCAGTACTTC
TRBJ2-7,NA,NA,TRBV28,CASSGGSYEQYF,TGTGCCAGCTCTGGTGGCTCCTACGAGCAGTACTTC
TRBJ2-2,NA,TRBD1,TRBV7-3,CASSFGQANTGELFF,TGTGCCAGCAGCTTCGGACAGGCGAACACCGGGGAGCTGTTTTTT
TRBJ2-7,NA,TRBD2,TRBV28,CASSLRASGSYEQYF,TGTGCCAGCAGTTTAAGGGCTAGCGGGAGTTACGAGCAGTACTTC
TRBJ2-6,NA,NA,TRBV6-1,CASSAVRGGTESSGANVLTF,TGTGCCAGCAGTGCAGTACGCGGCGGGACCGAGAGCTCTGGGGCCAACGTCCTGACTTTC
TRBJ2-1,few,TRBD2,TRBV7-3,CASSLALSGRGNEQFF,TGTGCCAGCAGCCTCGCACTAAGCGGGAGAGGAAATGAGCAGTTCTTC
TRBJ2-7,NA,NA,TRBV29-1,CSVLSPGYEQYF,TGCAGCGTTCTCAGTCCTGGTTACGAGCAGTACTTC
TRBJ2-7,few,NA,TRBV3-1,CASSPAGGYEQCF,TGTGCCAGCAGCCCGGCGGGCGGATACGAGCAGTGCTTC
TRBJ1-6,NA,NA,TRBV6-1,CASSELRVSNSPLHF,TGTGCCAGCAGTGAACTTAGGGTTTCTAATTCACCCCTCCACTTT
TRBJ1-2,few,NA,TRBV28,CASSLGAERLYGYTF,TGTGCCAGCAGTTTAGGGGCGGAAAGGTTATATGGCTACACCTTC
TRBJ2-5,few,TRBD1,TRBV6-2/TRBV6-3,CASSYADREPWETQYF,TGTGCCAGCAGTTACGCCGACAGGGAACCTTGGGAGACCCAGTACTTC
TRBJ2-3,few,TRBD1,TRBV7-9,CTTPTGTGTDTQYF,TGTACCACCCCAACCGGGACAGGCACAGATACGCAGTATTTT
TRBJ1-3,few,NA,TRBV7-6,CASSPDRGGRNTIYF,TGTGCCAGCAGCCCGGATCGCGGGGGAAGGAACACCATATATTTT
TRBJ2-6,NA,NA,TRBV6-6,CASSRGQAGANVLTF,TGTGCCAGCAGCAGAGGACAAGCTGGGGCCAACGTCCTGACTTTC
TRBJ2-7,few,NA,TRBV20-1,CSARSLANTYEQYF,TGCAGTGCTAGGTCGCTAGCAAACACCTACGAGCAGTACTTC
TRBJ2-1,few,NA,TRBV5-1,CASSLARLTDNEQFF,TGCGCCAGCAGCTTGGCCAGGTTGACAGACAATGAGCAGTTCTTC
TRBJ1-2,NA,NA,TRBV6-4,CASSEGGLGYGYTF,TGTGCCAGCAGTGAAGGAGGCCTGGGCTATGGCTACACCTTC
TRBJ1-5,NA,NA,TRBV15,CATSREHDQPQHF,TGTGCCACCAGCAGAGAACATGATCAGCCCCAGCATTTT
TRBJ1-5,NA,NA,TRBV4-2,CASSQAGSNQPQHF,TGTGCCAGCAGCCAAGCCGGTAGCAATCAGCCCCAGCATTTT
TRBJ2-7,NA,TRBD1,TRBV6-1,CASSVGQGFFYEQYF,TGTGCCAGCAGTGTGGGACAGGGATTTTTCTACGAGCAGTACTTC
TRBJ2-1,NA,TRBD2,TRBV19,CANRVVCGRLSNEQFF,TGTGCCAACCGCGTTGTTTGCGGGAGGTTGTCGAATGAGCAGTTCTTC
TRBJ1-5,NA,NA,TRBV6-5,CASSSLTGAGQPQHF,TGTGCCAGCAGTTCCCTCACCGGGGCAGGGCAGCCCCAGCATTTT
TRBJ2-4,few,NA,TRBV4-3,CASSQDSTKNIQYF,TGCGCCAGCAGCCAAGATTCTACCAAAAACATTCAGTACTTC
TRBJ2-7,many,TRBD2,TRBV29-1,CSVGTSSYEQYF,TGCAGCGTTGGGACTAGCTCCTACGAGCAGTACTTC
TRBJ2-5,many,NA,TRBV27,CASRSITRETQYF,TGTGCCAGCAGAAGCATAACGAGGGAGACCCAGTACTTC
TRBJ2-5,few,NA,TRBV28,CASSRGTLATQYF,TGTGCCAGCAGTCGGGGGACATTAGCGACCCAGTACTTC
TRBJ1-2,NA,NA,TRBV3-1,CASRHGRGGGYTF,TGTGCCAGCAGGCACGGGAGGGGAGGAGGCTACACCTTC
TRBJ2-7,NA,NA,TRBV29-1,CSVEEGAWGDEQYF,TGCAGCGTTGAAGAGGGAGCTTGGGGAGACGAGCAGTACTTC
TRBJ2-7,NA,NA,TRBV7-9,CASSQDTGLVYEQYF,TGTGCCAGCAGCCAAGATACGGGGTTGGTCTACGAGCAGTACTTC
TRBJ2-1,few,TRBD2,TRBV29-1,CSVVAGGRATNEQFF,TGCAGCGTTGTGGCAGGCGGGAGGGCCACCAATGAGCAGTTCTTC